Sequencing of this TCR beta chain was carried out in a study of T cell responses to AZD1222 COVID-19 vaccine. General study results and limits: Nearly half of unique spike-specific TCRs reportedly avoided B.1.351 and B.1.1.7 mutated regions. It should be noted that donors were predominantly white British and more often female, and clonal diversity was possibly underestimated.

The CDR3 totals 16 residues. Germline V lookup: CDR1 WSHSY, CDR2 SAAADI. With V trimmed by 5 bases and J by 3 bases, 9 bases remained unmatched. This table comes from immunoSEQ multiplex PCR, and its TCRdb copy is limited to in-frame clones, with some not included. The sample lists about 120,000 clones; around 90% were seen once. Comments on this clone: Its target is not known.

This sample comprised peripheral blood, obtained on day 0 of MenACWY control vaccination. This TCR derives from an adult in good health. The chain is built from TRBV10-2 and TRBJ2-3; TRBD2 matches 9 bases. The CDR3 here is CASSHGLAKKTDTQYF. In nucleotides, the CDR3 is TGCGCCAGCAGTCACGGACTAGCGAAAAAAACAGATACGCAGTATTTT.